This T cell receptor beta chain was documented in a study of identical twins. Each CDR3 protein is one row after TCRdb ran MiXCR on the 5' RACE reads. The sample yields roughly 700,000 distinct CDR3 sequences, 8.5% to 9.5% seen once. V lost 0 bases and J lost 6, with 15 bases in between. The CDR3 runs to 15 residues. Germline V gene sequence: CDR1 MNHEY, CDR2 SVGAGI. The same sample was also studied in work on yellow fever vaccine responses in identical twins.

This sequence originates from a woman under 30 in good health. This rearrangement joins TRBV6-5 to TRBJ2-7; D possibly matches TRBD1 or TRBD2 (5 bases each). Sequenced input: PBMCs. This chain's CDR3 is CASSYSARGGSEQYF. In DNA form, the CDR3 reads TGTGCCAGCAGTTACTCGGCTCGTGGGGGTAGCGAGCAGTACTTC.